The 18 T cell receptor beta chains reported below all come from one sample, sequenced in a study of T cells after yellow fever vaccination. TCRdb ran MiXCR on the 5' RACE reads and lists one entry per CDR3 protein. In the table there are 500,000 to 650,000 distinct CDR3 sequences, less than 20% of which are singletons. Material: PBMCs, obtained 5 days after the first yellow fever vaccination. These receptors came from a man aged 18 to 30 who received the YFV17D yellow fever vaccine.

This clonotype was detected only a few times. This chain uses TRBV6-1 with TRBJ2-7; possible D gene TRBD1, 5 bases. CDR1 is MNHNS, CDR2 SASEGT, per germline. V shed 1 base and J shed 3 bases, with 7 bases lying between them. The CDR3 is 13 amino acids. Here the CDR3 reads CASSEDQGYEQYV. CDR3 coding DNA: TGTGCCAGCAGTGAAGATCAGGGCTACGAGCAGTACGTC.

There are a few counts of this clonotype. CDR3 protein: CASSPRGQGAHEQFF. CDR3 nucleotide sequence: TGTGCCAGCTCACCGAGGGGACAGGGGGCGCATGAGCAGTTCTTC. The chain has TRBV18 and TRBJ2-1, with TRBD1 matching over 12 bases. The V and J ends lost 3 bases and 8 bases, in that order; junction bases with no gene match: 5. The CDR3 consists of 15 residues. Germline V gene sequence: CDR1 KGHSH, CDR2 LQKENI.

The genes are TRBV9 and TRBJ1-2; no firm D call. Germline V gives CDR1 SGDLS, CDR2 YYNGEE. With 0 bases removed from V and 4 bases from J, the gap between germline ends came to 13 bases. CDR3 length: 15 residues. CDR3 in DNA: TGTGCCAGCAGCGTAGCTGTCCCGGGTGCCTATGGCTACACCTTC. Its translation: CASSVAVPGAYGYTF.

A few counts support this clonotype. This rearrangement joins TRBV4-3 to TRBJ2-5; D unresolved. V was clipped by 0 bases and J by 5 bases, with 7 bases between them. The V gene's germline CDR1 is LGHNA and CDR2 YSLEER. CDR3 length: 13 amino acids. The CDR3 nucleotides read TGCGCCAGCAGCCAAGATTCGTTGGAGACCCAGTACTTC. It is translated as CASSQDSLETQYF.

This clonotype came up a few times. The V call is TRBV7-9, the J call TRBJ1-1, with D maybe TRBD1 (5 bases). The V gene lost 5 bases and the J gene lost 1 base, with 14 bases spanning the gap. The germline CDR1 and CDR2 sequences are SEHNR and FQNEAQ (reference sequence). This CDR3 spans 15 amino acids. This CDR3 is CASSPSRAGNTEAFF. CDR3 sequence (DNA): TGTGCCAGCAGCCCGAGCAGGGCGGGGAACACTGAAGCTTTCTTT. The entire variable domain, with the rest obtained from reference TRBV7-9 and TRBJ1-1, is as follows: DTGVSQNPRHKITKRGQNVTFRCDPISEHNRLYWYRQTLGQGPEFLTYFQNEAQLEKSRLLSDRFSAERPKGSFSTLEIQRTEQGDSAMYLCASSPSRAGNTEAFFGQGTRLTVV.

In this sample, this clonotype turned up a few times. The rearrangement uses TRBV30 and TRBJ1-4; 7 nucleotides agree with TRBD1. Germline V lookup: CDR1 GTSNPN, CDR2 SVGIG (reference sequence). With 5 bases clipped from V and 8 bases from J, the junction kept 14 bases outside the gene matches. The length of the CDR3 is 15 residues. This chain's CDR3 is CAWGVSGTVPEKLFF. In DNA form, the CDR3 reads TGTGCCTGGGGGGTCTCCGGGACAGTGCCGGAAAAACTGTTTTTT.

This sequence joins TRBV11-2 and TRBJ1-4, with 7 bases lining up with TRBD1. The CDR3 runs 13 residues. Germline V gene lookup returns CDR1 SGHAT and CDR2 FQNNGV. J was trimmed by 7 bases and V by 5 bases; bases with no gene match: 4. CDR3 residues: CASSNTGAEKLFF. CDR3 sequence (DNA): TGTGCCAGCAGCAATACAGGGGCTGAAAAACTGTTTTTT.

The V and J genes are TRBV5-1 and TRBJ2-1, with D possibly TRBD2 on 6 matching bases. The length of the CDR3 is 14 residues. V lost 4 bases to trimming and J lost 5 bases, with 13 bases between them. Germline V CDR1 and CDR2: SGHRS, YFSETQ. The CDR3 loop reads CASSPTGGNNEQFF. The CDR3 nucleotides are TGCGCCAGCAGCCCCACCGGGGGAAACAATGAGCAGTTCTTC.

The rearrangement joins TRBV19 to TRBJ2-6, with TRBD1 matching over 9 bases. Germline values: CDR1 LNHDA, CDR2 SQIVND (reference sequence). J lost 2 bases, V lost 1 base, and 9 bases had no gene match. The CDR3 has 19 amino acids. The CDR3 loop reads CASSIAGTGSPAGANVLTF. Written as DNA, the CDR3 is TGTGCCAGTAGTATAGCCGGGACAGGGTCTCCGGCTGGGGCCAACGTCCTGACTTTC.

This clonotype was seen more than once but under ten times. The chain recombines TRBV10-3 with TRBJ2-7; D ambiguous. CDR1 ENHRY and CDR2 SYGVKD come from the germline V gene. Trimming shortened V by 3 bases and J by 4 bases, and 10 bases separated the two germline ends. This CDR3 region has 13 residues. The CDR3 DNA follows: TGTGCCATCAGTGAAGGACGGAGTTACGAGCAGTACTTC. It encodes CAISEGRSYEQYF.

The chain has TRBV7-6 and TRBJ2-5; possible D gene TRBD2, 5 bases. The CDR3 is 14 residues long. V gave up 5 bases and J gave up 5 bases, with 15 bases separating them. Germline V gives CDR1 SGHVS, CDR2 FNYEAQ. CDR3 residues: CASSDYGFAETQYF. CDR3 nucleotides: TGTGCCAGCAGCGACTACGGGTTCGCGGAGACCCAGTACTTC. Supplemented by reference TRBV7-6 and TRBJ2-5, the full variable domain reads GAGVSQSPRYKVTKRGQDVALRCDPISGHVSLYWYRQALGQGPEFLTYFNYEAQQDKSGLPNDRFSAERPEGSISTLTIQRTEQRDSAMYRCASSDYGFAETQYFGPGTRLLVL.

The rearrangement joins TRBV5-1 to TRBJ2-7, with 7 bases fitting TRBD1. The J segment lost 2 bases and the V segment lost 5 bases, leaving 10 bases of the junction unmatched. The CDR3 spans 15 residues. Germline values: CDR1 SGHRS, CDR2 YFSETQ. DNA for the CDR3: TGCGCCAGCAGTAGTACCGGGACAGACGCCTACGAGCAGTACTTC. Its translation is CASSSTGTDAYEQYF.

This rearrangement joins TRBV6-5 to TRBJ2-5, with 8 bases identical to TRBD1. The CDR3 runs to 16 residues. Germline V gene lookup returns CDR1 MNHEY and CDR2 SVGAGI. Germline trimming cut 0 bases from V and 7 bases from J; bases unmatched to any gene: 10. CDR3 loop: CASSYSSGQGTGTQYF. The CDR3 nucleotides are TGTGCCAGCAGTTACTCTTCCGGACAGGGAACCGGGACCCAGTACTTC.

The J gene is TRBJ2-5, the V gene TRBV5-6; D call uncertain. Germline values: CDR1 SGHDT, CDR2 YYEEEE. Trimming pared 0 bases from V and 4 bases from J, leaving 4 bases between. There are 12 residues in the CDR3. This CDR3 is CASSLVTETQYF. CDR3 nucleotide sequence: TGTGCCAGCAGCTTGGTAACAGAGACCCAGTACTTC.

This clonotype has just a few counts. The chain joins TRBV6-1 to TRBJ1-5; TRBD1 agrees at 8 bases. This CDR3 spans 15 amino acids. CDR1 is MNHNS and CDR2 is SASEGT in the germline V gene. Losses at the gene ends were 8 bases for V and 2 bases for J; bases not matched to a gene: 8. CDR3 sequence (DNA): TGTGCCAGCCAACAGGGGGTTGGTGGCAATCAGCCCCAGCATTTT. Its protein is CASQQGVGGNQPQHF.

The chain joins TRBV7-9 to TRBJ1-2; D is uncertain. The ends were cut back, 2 bases at V and 2 bases at J, with 18 bases in the middle. Per the germline V gene, CDR1 is SEHNR and CDR2 is FQNEAQ (reference sequence). The CDR3 covers 17 residues. The CDR3 is CASSLRAGRVVNYGYTF. DNA for the CDR3: TGTGCCAGCAGCTTAAGGGCAGGAAGGGTCGTCAACTATGGCTACACCTTC. Complete variable domain (other parts from reference TRBV7-9 and TRBJ1-2): DTGVSQNPRHKITKRGQNVTFRCDPISEHNRLYWYRQTLGQGPEFLTYFQNEAQLEKSRLLSDRFSAERPKGSFSTLEIQRTEQGDSAMYLCASSLRAGRVVNYGYTFGSGTRLTVV.

The chain links TRBV30 to TRBJ1-1; unclear D gene. V was cut by 7 bases and J by 0 bases, with 12 bases left in between. Germline CDR1 is GTSNPN and CDR2 is SVGIG (reference sequence). This CDR3 contains 13 residues. CDR3 amino acids: CAFDDGVNTEAFF. The DNA of the CDR3 is TGTGCCTTTGACGACGGTGTGAACACTGAAGCTTTCTTT.

The table lists this clonotype with a few counts. The chain couples TRBV7-9 to TRBJ1-2; D call uncertain. Germline V lookup: CDR1 SEHNR, CDR2 FQNEAQ (reference sequence). CDR3 length: 14 residues. Trimming removed 1 base from V and 3 bases from J, with 9 bases in between. The CDR3 DNA sequence: TGTGCCAGCAGCTTAGTCACGGCAGACTATGGCTACACCTTC. Protein product: CASSLVTADYGYTF.